This TCR beta chain originates from a study of molecular identifiers for immune sequencing clone quantification. This clonotype has at least ten counts. Its matching antigen is unknown. The CDR3 is 16 residues long. Germline V gene sequence: CDR1 MGHRA, CDR2 YSYEKL. The V segment lost 2 bases and the J segment 2 bases; nucleotides outside the gene matches: 8. MiXCR, run by TCRdb on the PCR reads, gives a single entry per CDR3 protein. This repertoire shows hundreds of thousands of distinct CDR3 sequences, nearly 20% found once; its top ten account for roughly 0.83%. Broader study findings: In CMV-specific effectors, clones above 20 copies held over 97% of molecules; naive, under 1%.

The sample was naive CD8+ T cells from blood, with Jurkat cell RNA spiked in. The sample's subset: FACS-sorted CD8+CD4-CCR7+CD45RA+ naive T cells. The clonotype originates from a human donor in good health. Some libraries in this study had Jurkat cell RNA spiked in. V gene TRBV4-1 combines with J gene TRBJ1-2, with 7 bases that match TRBD1. The CDR3 sequence is CASSQYPTGRNYGYTF. In nucleotides, the CDR3 is TGCGCCAGCAGCCAATACCCGACAGGGAGGAACTATGGCTACACCTTC.